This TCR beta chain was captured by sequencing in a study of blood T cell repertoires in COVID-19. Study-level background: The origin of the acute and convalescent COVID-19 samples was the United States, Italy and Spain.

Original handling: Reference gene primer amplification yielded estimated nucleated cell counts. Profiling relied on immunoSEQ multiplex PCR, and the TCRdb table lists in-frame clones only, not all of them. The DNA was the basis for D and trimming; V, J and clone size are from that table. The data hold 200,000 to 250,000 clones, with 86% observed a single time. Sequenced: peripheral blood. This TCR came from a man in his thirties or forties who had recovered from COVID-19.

DNA for the CDR3: TGTGCCACCAGCAGAGCTTGGAAGGACAGTAACGAGCAGTACTTC. Translated: CATSRAWKDSNEQYF. This chain uses TRBV15 with TRBJ2-7, with TRBD1 as a possible D gene (6 bases). Germline assignment: CDR1 LNHNV and CDR2 YYDKDF (reference sequence). V was cut by 1 base and J by 5 bases, with 15 bases left in between. The CDR3 length is 15 residues.